A selection of T cell receptor beta chains follows, all from one sample in a study of cytomegalovirus exposure and HLA in healthy donors. The protocol was immunoSEQ multiplex PCR, while the TCRdb copy is restricted to in-frame clones and leaves out a portion. The sample comprises over 90,000 clones, approximately 74% of which are singletons, and under 3.5% rests with the top ten. The sample was PBMCs. The receptors were gathered from a female donor in good health and CMV-seropositive. Both conserved end residues are part of each CDR3. A D gene is named only where the DNA matches it firmly. Only some rows state a clone size, as once, few, many or a class for expanded clones.

cdr3_length | j_call | d_call | v_call | clone_size | cdr3_aa | cdr3_nt
16 | TRBJ2-5 | TRBD2 | TRBV11-3 | . | CASSQGGSGSQETQYF | TGTGCCAGCAGCCAGGGGGGTAGCGGGAGCCAAGAGACCCAGTACTTC
15 | TRBJ2-1 | TRBD2 | TRBV6-6 | . | CASSYLAGGGDEQFF | TGTGCCAGCAGTTACCTAGCGGGAGGAGGGGATGAGCAGTTCTTC
13 | TRBJ2-2 | . | TRBV9 | . | CASSRVVPGELFF | TGTGCCAGCAGCCGGGTGGTCCCCGGGGAGCTGTTTTTT
14 | TRBJ2-5 | . | TRBV7-7 | medium-sized | CASSSKGPGGTQYF | TGTGCTAGCAGCTCGAAGGGGCCCGGGGGGACCCAGTACTTC
15 | TRBJ2-3 | . | TRBV4-1 | . | CASSPYDSSTDTQYF | TGCGCCAGCAGCCCATATGATAGTTCCACAGATACGCAGTATTTT
15 | TRBJ2-2 | . | TRBV10-2 | few | CASHPGNLNTGELFF | TGCGCCAGCCACCCGGGAAACCTTAACACCGGGGAGCTGTTTTTT
14 | TRBJ1-3 | . | TRBV28 | . | CASSFQSSGNTIYF | TGTGCCAGCAGTTTTCAATCCTCTGGAAACACCATATATTTT
15 | TRBJ2-7 | TRBD2 | TRBV28 | . | CASSMRLAGVYEQYF | TGTGCCAGCAGTATGAGACTAGCGGGAGTTTACGAGCAGTACTTC
13 | TRBJ1-4 | TRBD1 | TRBV19 | . | CASGTATNEKLFF | TGTGCCAGTGGGACAGCAACTAATGAAAAACTGTTTTTT
16 | TRBJ2-1 | TRBD1 | TRBV5-6 | . | CASSLRDSPPYNEQFF | TGTGCCAGCAGCTTAAGGGACAGCCCCCCCTACAATGAGCAGTTCTTC
15 | TRBJ2-7 | . | TRBV4-1 | . | CASSQDNTIFYEQYF | TGCGCCAGCAGCCAAGATAACACTATATTCTACGAGCAGTACTTC
13 | TRBJ2-1 | . | TRBV7-9 | . | CASSLGQGDEQFF | TGTGCCAGCAGCTTAGGCCAGGGTGATGAGCAGTTCTTC
16 | TRBJ2-2 | . | TRBV28 | . | CASRSNAGRDTGELFF | TGTGCCAGCCGGTCGAATGCGGGAAGAGACACCGGGGAGCTGTTTTTT
17 | TRBJ1-5 | TRBD1 | TRBV28 | . | CASSLRDSGRKNQPQHF | TGTGCCAGCAGTTTGCGGGACAGCGGCCGAAAAAATCAGCCCCAGCATTTT
12 | TRBJ1-2 | . | TRBV7-2 | . | CASSQTQGGYTF | TGTGCCAGCAGCCAGACTCAGGGTGGCTACACCTTC
14 | TRBJ1-2 | . | TRBV7-2 | . | CASSLAGGDYGYTF | TGTGCCAGCAGCTTAGCAGGGGGGGACTATGGCTACACCTTC
16 | TRBJ2-5 | . | TRBV4-1 | . | CASSQLQQGSQETQYF | TGCGCCAGCAGCCAACTCCAGCAGGGTAGCCAAGAGACCCAGTACTTC
14 | TRBJ2-7 | TRBD2 | TRBV5-1 | . | CASSLDSGGYEQYF | TGCGCCAGCAGCTTGGATAGCGGGGGCTACGAGCAGTACTTC
13 | TRBJ2-7 | . | TRBV7-3 | once | CASSPEGRYEQYF | TGTGCCAGCAGCCCGGAGGGGAGATACGAGCAGTACTTC
14 | TRBJ1-5 | . | TRBV14 | . | CASSQAGDGQPQHF | TGTGCCAGCAGCCAAGCAGGGGATGGCCAGCCCCAGCATTTT
15 | TRBJ2-7 | TRBD2 | TRBV28 | . | CASSLLLAGADEQYF | TGTGCCAGCAGTTTATTGCTAGCGGGAGCGGACGAGCAGTACTTC
15 | TRBJ1-3 | . | TRBV7-9 | . | CASSLAGAAGNTIYF | TGTGCCAGCAGCCTTGCGGGGGCAGCAGGAAACACCATATATTTT
16 | TRBJ2-3 | TRBD2 | TRBV2 | few | CASSVQLAGARNTQYF | TGTGCCAGCAGTGTCCAGTTAGCGGGAGCGAGGAATACGCAGTATTTT
15 | TRBJ2-1 | TRBD1 | TRBV29-1 | . | CSVEGAGGAYNEQFF | TGCAGCGTTGAAGGTGCAGGGGGCGCCTACAATGAGCAGTTCTTC
12 | TRBJ2-7 | . | TRBV2 | . | CASSRGDNEQYF | TGTGCCAGCAGTCGGGGGGACAACGAGCAGTACTTC
14 | TRBJ2-3 | . | TRBV4-1 | few | CASSQALRLDTQYF | TGCGCCAGCAGCCAAGCACTAAGGCTCGATACGCAGTATTTT
16 | TRBJ2-1 | . | TRBV18 | . | CASSPPGSSSYNEQFF | TGTGCCAGCTCACCACCGGGTAGCAGCTCCTACAATGAGCAGTTCTTC
13 | TRBJ2-7 | TRBD1 | TRBV14 | . | CASGPTGLYEQYF | TGTGCCAGCGGTCCGACAGGGTTGTACGAGCAGTACTTC
13 | TRBJ2-5 | . | TRBV5-1 | . | CASSSLGEETQYF | TGCGCCAGCAGCTCCCTAGGGGAAGAGACCCAGTACTTC
14 | TRBJ2-7 | . | TRBV6-1 | . | CASSEVGGNYEQYF | TGTGCCAGCAGCGAAGTCGGCGGGAACTACGAGCAGTACTTC
15 | TRBJ1-1 | . | TRBV6-1 | once | CASNLRVGGFAEAFF | TGTGCCAGCAACCTTCGGGTTGGGGGGTTCGCTGAAGCTTTCTTT
15 | TRBJ2-7 | TRBD2 | TRBV4-1 | . | CASSPSQSGIYEQYF | TGCGCCAGCAGCCCCTCTCAGAGCGGGATCTACGAGCAGTACTTC
15 | TRBJ2-6 | . | TRBV9 | . | CASRLGGSGANVLTF | TGTGCCAGCAGGCTCGGGGGCTCTGGGGCCAACGTCCTGACTTTC
14 | TRBJ2-7 | TRBD1 | TRBV7-9 | . | CASSRRQGLGEQYF | TGTGCCAGCAGCCGCAGACAGGGGCTGGGCGAGCAGTACTTC
14 | TRBJ2-7 | TRBD1 | TRBV2 | . | CASRDRDSSYEQYF | TGTGCCAGCAGGGACAGGGATAGCTCCTACGAGCAGTACTTC
14 | TRBJ2-3 | TRBD2 | TRBV5-1 | few | CASSFGLATDTQYF | TGCGCCAGCAGTTTTGGACTAGCGACAGATACGCAGTATTTT
13 | TRBJ1-1 | TRBD1 | TRBV4-1 | . | CASSRTGGTEAFF | TGCGCCAGCAGTAGAACAGGGGGCACTGAAGCTTTCTTT
12 | TRBJ1-2 | . | TRBV10-3 | . | CAISESRFGYTF | TGTGCCATCAGTGAAAGCAGGTTTGGCTACACCTTC
14 | TRBJ1-3 | . | TRBV28 | . | CASTRGVAGNTIYF | TGTGCCAGCACCCGAGGAGTGGCCGGAAACACCATATATTTT
13 | TRBJ1-2 | TRBD1 | TRBV7-7 | few | CASSLLTGEGYTF | TGTGCTAGCAGCTTGTTGACAGGGGAGGGCTACACCTTC
13 | TRBJ2-7 | TRBD2 | TRBV6-5 | . | CASSYSRGSEQYF | TGTGCCAGCAGTTACTCGCGGGGGTCCGAGCAGTACTTC
11 | TRBJ1-2 | . | TRBV20-1 | . | CSVGTFYGYTF | TGCAGTGTGGGGACATTCTATGGCTACACCTTC
11 | TRBJ2-7 | TRBD1 | TRBV30 | . | CAWGTAYEQYF | TGTGCCTGGGGGACAGCCTACGAGCAGTACTTC
14 | TRBJ2-1 | . | TRBV11-3 | few | CASSLVGGSDEQFF | TGTGCCAGCAGCTTAGTAGGAGGGAGCGATGAGCAGTTCTTC
13 | TRBJ1-5 | . | TRBV30 | . | CAWSVQGYQPQHF | TGTGCCTGGAGTGTGCAGGGGTATCAGCCCCAGCATTTT
13 | TRBJ1-1 | . | TRBV10-3 | once | CASQEVGATEAFF | TGTGCCAGCCAAGAGGTGGGGGCCACTGAAGCTTTCTTT
18 | TRBJ1-1 | . | TRBV4-2 | . | CASSQDDGQQFLNTEAFF | TGTGCCAGCAGCCAAGATGACGGACAGCAGTTTTTGAACACTGAAGCTTTCTTT
16 | TRBJ2-7 | TRBD2 | TRBV4-2 | . | CASSQSRSGGSYEQYF | TGTGCCAGCAGCCAAAGCCGGAGCGGGGGTTCCTACGAGCAGTACTTC
13 | TRBJ2-3 | . | TRBV7-2 | . | CASSLGRADTQYF | TGTGCCAGCAGCTTAGGGAGGGCAGATACGCAGTATTTT
15 | TRBJ1-5 | . | TRBV6-4 | few | CARLEGLEGNQPQHF | TGTGCCCGGCTGGAAGGGTTGGAGGGCAATCAGCCCCAGCATTTT
14 | TRBJ2-7 | TRBD1 | TRBV4-3 | . | CASSTRTGAYEQYF | TGCGCCAGCAGTACTAGGACAGGGGCCTACGAGCAGTACTTC
16 | TRBJ2-1 | TRBD1 | TRBV7-2 | . | CASSVGTALLYNEQFF | TGTGCCAGCAGCGTAGGGACAGCCCTTCTATACAATGAGCAGTTCTTC
14 | TRBJ2-2 | TRBD2 | TRBV29-1 | . | CSGGGGRANGELFF | TGCAGCGGAGGGGGCGGGAGGGCCAACGGGGAGCTGTTTTTT
14 | TRBJ1-1 | . | TRBV19 | . | CASSMTPARTEAFF | TGTGCCAGTAGTATGACACCGGCAAGGACTGAAGCTTTCTTT
13 | TRBJ2-7 | . | TRBV6-5 | . | CASSYRQNYEQYF | TGTGCCAGCAGTTACAGACAGAACTACGAGCAGTACTTC
16 | TRBJ2-6 | TRBD1 | TRBV4-3 | . | CASSRDRGSGANVLTF | TGCGCCAGCAGCCGCGACAGGGGATCCGGGGCCAACGTCCTGACTTTC
17 | TRBJ2-5 | TRBD1 | TRBV10-3 | . | CAISESTGTGAGETQYF | TGTGCCATCAGTGAGTCGACGGGGACAGGGGCGGGGGAGACCCAGTACTTC
16 | TRBJ1-6 | TRBD1 | TRBV4-3 | . | CASSQDVRQGNSPLHF | TGCGCCAGCAGCCAAGATGTGCGACAGGGTAATTCACCCCTCCACTTT
14 | TRBJ1-4 | TRBD1 | TRBV11-2 | . | CASSIQGGGAELFF | TGTGCCAGCAGTATTCAAGGGGGCGGTGCGGAACTGTTTTTT